The 11 T cell receptor beta chains in this list originate from one sample, sequenced in a study of CD8+ T cells in alopecia areata (dated by TCRdb to the late 2010s). The library was produced with the immunoSEQ multiplex PCR assay. For TCR sequencing, RNA was extracted from every sample and reverse transcribed into cDNA to serve as template. TCRdb's version of the immuneACCESS table is confined to in-frame rearrangements and falls short of the full clone set. An unresolved V gene accounts for under half of the shortfall where checked; the remainder is of unknown origin. The sample table lists 200,000 or so clones, under 40% of them with a count of one. Just under 0.5% of the sample lies in the top ten. The treatment or condition label for this specimen denotes: oral pan-JAK inhibitor, 5-10 mg twice daily. This sample comprised CD4+ T cells sorted from blood, obtained at approximately week 31, from a patient treated with tofacitinib. The origin of the receptors is a human donor with alopecia areata.

This clone was detected only a few times. The rearrangement joins TRBV9 to TRBJ2-5; D is unresolved. Germline assignment: CDR1 SGDLS and CDR2 YYNGEE. This CDR3 comprises 12 residues. Trimming left V 1 base short and J 4 bases short, with 5 bases between. The CDR3 coding sequence is TGTGCCAGCAGCGTATACGGAGAGACCCAGTACTTC. Translated: CASSVYGETQYF.

This clone was counted a few times. The CDR3 sequence: CASSSWTDYGYTF. For the CDR3, the DNA is TGTGCCAGCAGTTCTTGGACAGACTATGGCTACACCTTC. This sequence joins TRBV27 and TRBJ1-2, with D maybe TRBD1 (6 bases). The V gene lost 4 bases and the J gene lost 3 bases, with 9 bases spanning the gap. Per the germline V gene, CDR1 is MNHEY and CDR2 is SMNVEV (reference sequence). CDR3 size: 13 residues.

Details on this clone: Other DNA sequences in the same sample also yield this CDR3. The V and J genes are TRBV29-1 and TRBJ1-1; D gene uncertain. The CDR3 has 13 amino acids. V gave up 6 bases and J gave up 0 bases, with 11 bases separating them. Germline V gene data show CDR1 as SQVTM and CDR2 as ANQGSEA. The CDR3 nucleotides are TGCAGCGTCGCCGGAGTTTTGAACACTGAAGCTTTCTTT. Translating gives CSVAGVLNTEAFF. The full variable domain, its missing parts supplied by reference TRBV29-1 and TRBJ1-1, is SAVISQKPSRDICQRGTSLTIQCQVDSQVTMMFWYRQQPGQSLTLIATANQGSEATYESGFVIDKFPISRPNLTFSTLTVSNMSPEDSSIYLCSVAGVLNTEAFFGQGTRLTVV.

V and J are TRBV28 and TRBJ1-2, with D perhaps matching TRBD1 (5 bases). Trimming cost V 6 bases and J 2 bases, with 10 bases left between them. Germline V gene data show CDR1 as MDHEN and CDR2 as SYDVKM. This CDR3 region has 13 residues. CDR3 coding DNA: TGTGCCAGCAGCTTACAGGAGAACTATGGCTACACCTTC. Protein product: CASSLQENYGYTF.

This clone occurred a few times. The chain uses TRBV10-3 and TRBJ2-6; the D gene is possibly TRBD1 (5 bases). Trimming took 0 bases from V and 0 from J, leaving 12 bases between them. Germline loops: CDR1 ENHRY, CDR2 SYGVKD. The CDR3 spans 18 residues. The CDR3 loop reads CAISESGLSSSGANVLTF. Written as DNA, the CDR3 is TGTGCCATCAGTGAGTCGGGGCTTTCCTCCTCTGGGGCCAACGTCCTGACTTTC.

The chain recombines TRBV6-5 with TRBJ2-7; 8 positions match TRBD1. After removal of 0 bases from V and 2 bases from J, the junction contained 6 bases not matched to a gene. Looked up from germline, CDR1 is MNHEY and CDR2 is SVGAGI. This CDR3 is 16 amino acids long. CDR3 protein: CASSYSRRTGPYEQYF. The CDR3 DNA sequence: TGTGCCAGCAGTTACTCCCGAAGGACAGGGCCCTACGAGCAGTACTTC.

A few counts support this clone. The V and J genes are TRBV6-5 and TRBJ2-3, with D possibly being TRBD1 (5 bases). The CDR3 extends over 15 amino acids. Germline loops: CDR1 MNHEY, CDR2 SVGAGI. Trimming stripped 4 bases from V and 2 bases from J, with 13 bases between. The DNA for the CDR3 is TGTGCCAGCAGTTTGACAGAACCCTACACAGATACGCAGTATTTT. Residues: CASSLTEPYTDTQYF.

This clone has only a few counts. The chain combines TRBV30 with TRBJ2-2, with D possibly matching TRBD1 (5 bases). CDR1 and CDR2 (germline): GTSNPN, SVGIG (reference sequence). Trimming cost V 0 bases and J 6 bases, with 8 bases left between them. CDR3 length: 13 residues. CDR3 DNA sequence: TGTGCCTGGAGTGTACAGGTTCCCGGGGAGCTGTTTTTT. Protein sequence: CAWSVQVPGELFF.

This clone was seen only a few times. CDR3 nucleotides: TGTGCCAGCAGTTACTCTGGGACAGGGGGGAAGGGTGAGCAGTTCTTC. This gives the protein CASSYSGTGGKGEQFF. This chain uses TRBV6-5 with TRBJ2-1, with 11 bases identical to TRBD1. This CDR3 region has 16 residues. Germline trimming cut 0 bases from V and 9 bases from J; bases unmatched to any gene: 7. Germline loops: CDR1 MNHEY, CDR2 SVGAGI.

This chain uses TRBV25-1 with TRBJ1-1, with 10 bases that match TRBD1. The CDR3 loop spans 15 amino acids. Losses at the gene ends were 7 bases for V and 2 bases for J; bases not matched to a gene: 7. Germline loops: CDR1 MGHDK, CDR2 SYGVNS. The CDR3 reads CASKLDRGYNTEAFF. The CDR3 region has the DNA TGTGCCAGCAAGTTGGACAGGGGGTATAACACTGAAGCTTTCTTT.

The genes are TRBV2 and TRBJ1-5, with D possibly TRBD1 on 6 matching bases. Germline CDR1 is SNHLY and CDR2 is FYNNEI. The V and J ends lost 8 bases and 6 bases respectively, with 20 bases between them. The CDR3 runs to 15 residues. The CDR3 sequence: CASGRDTGVSQPQHF. The CDR3 DNA sequence: TGTGCCAGCGGGCGGGACACGGGCGTCAGTCAGCCCCAGCATTTT.